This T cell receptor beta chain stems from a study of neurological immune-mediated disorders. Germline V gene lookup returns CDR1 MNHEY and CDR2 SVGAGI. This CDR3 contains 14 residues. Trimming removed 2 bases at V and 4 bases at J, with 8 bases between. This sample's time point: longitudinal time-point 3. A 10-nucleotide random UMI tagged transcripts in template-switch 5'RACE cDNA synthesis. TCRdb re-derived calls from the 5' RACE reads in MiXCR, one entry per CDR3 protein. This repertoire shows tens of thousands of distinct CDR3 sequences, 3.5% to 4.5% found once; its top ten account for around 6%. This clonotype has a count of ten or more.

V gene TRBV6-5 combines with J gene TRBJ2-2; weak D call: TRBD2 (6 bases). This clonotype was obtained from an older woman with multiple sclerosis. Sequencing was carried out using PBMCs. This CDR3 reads CASSYGGITGELFF. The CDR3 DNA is TGTGCCAGCAGTTACGGGGGGATCACCGGGGAGCTGTTTTTT.